Below are 27 T cell receptor beta chains sequenced from a single sample in a study of CD8+CD57+ T cells in acquired aplastic anemia. It was genomic DNA that served as the template for profiling TCR beta VDJ and CDR3. Each CDR3 protein gets one entry after TCRdb re-called the reads with MiXCR. In the table there are hundreds of thousands of distinct CDR3 sequences, under 40% of which are singletons. For sequencing, patients were chosen who had shown expansion of CD8+CD57+ cells by flow cytometry. The sample consisted of sorted CD4+, CD8+, or CD8+CD57+ T cells (not recorded which) from PBMCs. All receptors derive from a human donor with aplastic anemia.

The rearrangement uses TRBV20-1 and TRBJ2-3; perhaps TRBD2 as D (6 bases). This CDR3 contains 14 residues. V dropped 0 bases and J dropped 1 base, with 8 bases sitting between them. Germline V gene data show CDR1 as DFQATT and CDR2 as SNEGSKA (reference sequence). As DNA, the CDR3 is TGCAGTGCTAGAGATTCGGGAGGCACAGATACGCAGTATTTT. The encoded protein is CSARDSGGTDTQYF.

In its sample, this clonotype was seen a few times. V gene TRBV5-4 combines with J gene TRBJ1-6; TRBD1 agrees at 9 bases. V dropped 4 bases and J dropped 12; count of bases not matched to a gene: 8. In germline, CDR1 is SGHNT, CDR2 YYREEE (reference sequence). CDR3 length equals 14 residues. CDR3 loop: CASSRGTGREPLHF. The CDR3 nucleotides are TGTGCCAGCAGCCGCGGGACAGGGAGAGAACCCCTCCACTTT.

There are a few counts of this clonotype. This chain joins TRBV15 and TRBJ2-6; D is unclear. There are 16 residues in the CDR3. Germline V gene sequence: CDR1 LNHNV, CDR2 YYDKDF (reference sequence). The germline V and J ends were trimmed by 0 bases and 0 bases, with 6 bases remaining between them. The CDR3 DNA is TGTGCCACCAGCAGAGATCGAAGCTCTGGGGCCAACGTCCTGACTTTC. It specifies CATSRDRSSGANVLTF.

This clonotype has ten or more counts. The chain combines TRBV19 with TRBJ1-1; D remains ambiguous. This CDR3 comprises 13 residues. Trimming left V 2 bases short and J 1 base short, with 5 bases between. Germline-derived CDR1 and CDR2 are LNHDA and SQIVND (reference sequence). This chain's CDR3 is CASSIPWNTEAFF. The DNA of the CDR3 is TGTGCCAGTAGTATACCTTGGAACACTGAAGCTTTCTTT.

On this clonotype itself: One end of the junction is discordant with germline, which a read error may explain. V usage is TRBV12-3 or TRBV12-4 and J usage is TRBJ1-1; D not resolved. CDR3 length equals 13 residues. CDR3 loop: CASTAVGNTEAIF. The DNA for the CDR3 is TGTGCCAGCACCGCGGTGGGGAACACTGAAGCTATCTTT.

The CDR3 sequence: CASSKKTGISTDTQYF. CDR3 in DNA: TGTGCCAGCAGCAAAAAAACCGGGATAAGCACAGATACGCAGTATTTT. The chain employs TRBV11-1 and TRBJ2-3, with TRBD2 as a possible D gene (5 bases). This CDR3 comprises 16 residues. Trimming shortened V by 5 bases and J by 0 bases, and 15 bases separated the two germline ends. Germline V gives CDR1 SGHAT, CDR2 FQDESV (reference sequence).

The CDR3 DNA reads as TGTGCCAGCAGTAGACAGGGGGCGTTAAATTCACCCCTCCACTTT. It is translated as CASSRQGALNSPLHF. V is TRBV6-1 and J is TRBJ1-6, with 10 nucleotides matching TRBD1. The V and J ends lost 5 bases and 7 bases, in that order; junction bases with no gene match: 5. This CDR3 is 15 amino acids long. Germline V gene data show CDR1 as MNHNS and CDR2 as SASEGT.

This chain joins TRBV30 and TRBJ2-5, with 11 bases matching TRBD1. V trimming: 5 bases; J trimming: 4 bases; junction bases outside the gene matches: 0. Germline CDR1 and CDR2: GTSNPN and SVGIG (reference sequence). This CDR3 region has 12 residues. CDR3 DNA: TGTGCCTGGGGACAGGGGGCAGAGACCCAGTACTTC. The encoded protein is CAWGQGAETQYF.

This clonotype turned up a few times. V is TRBV13 and J is TRBJ1-1, with TRBD1 identical over 7 bases. The CDR3 is 12 residues long. Germline V lookup: CDR1 PRHDT, CDR2 FYEKMQ (reference sequence). Trimming at V came to 8 bases and at J to 3 bases, leaving 3 bases not matched to a gene. Written as DNA, the CDR3 is TGTGCCAGCGGAGGGGGCGACACTGAAGCTTTCTTT. Translation: CASGGGDTEAFF.

As concerns this clonotype: Just one base apart from a much larger clone, this may be a read error. The chain employs TRBV9 and TRBJ2-7, with D tentatively TRBD1 (6 bases). The germline V gene encodes CDR1 SGDLS and CDR2 YYNGEE. Trimming cost V 0 bases and J 5 bases, with 15 bases left between them. The CDR3 is made up of 15 amino acids. The CDR3: CASSVGGHPGDEQYF. The CDR3 DNA follows: TGTGCCAGCAGCGTAGGGGGACACCCCGGGGACGAGCAGTACTTC.

Turning to this clonotype: Its ends do not fully match the called genes, so a read error is possible. The V and J genes are TRBV29-1 and TRBJ2-7; a weak D match, TRBD2 (6 bases). In germline, CDR1 is SQVTM, CDR2 ANQGSEA. This CDR3 has 13 residues. The CDR3 protein is CGVGRRLSYEQYF. The CDR3 DNA follows: TGCGGCGTCGGGAGAAGGTTAAGCTACGAGCAGTACTTC.

As to this clonotype: A read error likely explains this, since a far larger clone differs by one base. V gene TRBV5-1 combines with J gene TRBJ2-5; the match to TRBD2 covers 7 bases. V trimming: 0 bases; J trimming: 7 bases; junction bases outside the gene matches: 6. The CDR3 is 14 amino acids. The germline gives CDR1 SGHRS, CDR2 YFSETQ. In DNA form, the CDR3 reads TGCGCCAGCAGCTTGGGGACGGGAGGAGGGACCCAGTACTTC. Its translation is CASSLGTGGGTQYF.

Comment on this clonotype: This sequence may be a read error, since a much larger clone differs from it by one base. This chain uses TRBV10-3 with TRBJ2-3; 9 bases match TRBD2. V was pared by 3 bases and J by 3 bases, with 4 bases of the junction left unmatched. CDR1 is ENHRY and CDR2 is SYGVKD in the germline V gene. CDR3 size: 15 residues. For the CDR3, the DNA is TGTGCCATCAGTGATAGCGGGAGAGGTACAGATACGCAGTATTTT. This codes for CAISDSGRGTDTQYF.

This clonotype was observed at least ten times. The chain links TRBV20-1 to TRBJ1-2; D may be TRBD1 (6 bases). In germline, CDR1 is DFQATT, CDR2 SNEGSKA (reference sequence). The V end lost 0 bases, the J end lost 8 bases, and 13 bases lay between the germline ends. This CDR3 is built from 13 residues. This chain's CDR3 is CSARDWAGVGYTF. For the CDR3, the DNA is TGCAGTGCTAGAGATTGGGCAGGGGTCGGCTACACCTTC.

This clonotype was found a few times. The V and J genes are TRBV20-1 and TRBJ2-1, with TRBD2 as a possible D gene (5 bases). V was clipped by 4 bases and J by 0 bases, with 16 bases between them. This CDR3 contains 16 residues. CDR1 is DFQATT, CDR2 SNEGSKA, per germline (reference sequence). The chain's CDR3 is CSATALEAASYNEQFF. The DNA of the CDR3 is TGCAGTGCTACCGCCCTGGAAGCGGCCTCCTACAATGAGCAGTTCTTC.

This clonotype was recorded many times. J is TRBJ1-2 and V is TRBV2; 7 positions agree with TRBD1. This CDR3 is 16 amino acids long. The J segment lost 6 bases and the V segment lost 6 bases, leaving 16 bases of the junction unmatched. CDR1 is SNHLY, CDR2 FYNNEI, per germline. DNA for the CDR3: TGTGCCAGCAGCCCTCGGGACAGCGTAATAACCGATGGCTACACCTTC. This gives the protein CASSPRDSVITDGYTF.

This chain joins TRBV10-3 and TRBJ2-7, with D perhaps TRBD1 (6 bases). Trimming left V 0 bases short and J 2 bases short, with 8 bases between. This CDR3 contains 14 residues. The germline gives CDR1 ENHRY, CDR2 SYGVKD. CDR3 nucleotides: TGTGCCATCAGTGAGTCTGGGGACACCTACGAGCAGTACTTC. Its protein product is CAISESGDTYEQYF.

This clonotype was counted a few times. The J gene is TRBJ2-7, the V gene TRBV4-3; D gene ambiguous. Germline V gene lookup returns CDR1 LGHNA and CDR2 YSLEER. Between the trimmed V and J ends, which lost 0 bases and 5 bases, there was a span of 11 bases. The CDR3 sequence is 14 residues long. The DNA of the CDR3 is TGCGCCAGCAGCCAAGAGTTGTTTGTCCACGAGCAGTACTTC. Translated, it gives CASSQELFVHEQYF.

This clonotype has only one observation. A much larger clone lies one base from this, so it may be a read error. The V call is TRBV7-3, the J call TRBJ2-5; no definite D call. This CDR3 is built from 13 residues. Germline CDR1 and CDR2: SGHTA and FQGTGA. The CDR3, as DNA: TGTGCCGGCAGCTTAATGGCGAGGGAGACCCAGTACTTC. Protein sequence: CAGSLMARETQYF.

This clonotype was picked up a small number of times. The chain combines TRBV20-1 with TRBJ2-3, with 13 bases fitting TRBD2. The J segment lost 9 bases and the V segment lost 5 bases, leaving 11 bases of the junction unmatched. CDR1 is DFQATT and CDR2 is SNEGSKA in the germline V gene (reference sequence). There are 15 residues in the CDR3. CDR3 sequence (DNA): TGCAGTGCTGGGCCGGGACTAGCGGGACAAGGGACGCAGTATTTT. It encodes CSAGPGLAGQGTQYF.

This clonotype has a single count. The chain is built from TRBV9 and TRBJ1-2, with 8 bases aligning to TRBD1. Germline V gene sequence: CDR1 SGDLS, CDR2 YYNGEE. The CDR3 contains 15 residues. Trimming at V came to 3 bases and at J to 4 bases, leaving 8 bases not matched to a gene. The CDR3 spells CASSDRQGTSYGYTF. DNA of the CDR3: TGTGCCAGCAGCGATCGACAGGGGACTTCCTATGGCTACACCTTC.

Remarks on this clonotype: This may arise from a read error, as a much more abundant clone is one base away. This chain connects TRBV15 to TRBJ2-1, with D maybe TRBD2 (6 bases). Germline CDR1 is LNHNV and CDR2 is YYDKDF (reference sequence). The CDR3 totals 13 residues. The CDR3 loop is CAASRKSGWGRFF. As DNA, the CDR3 is TGTGCCGCCAGCAGAAAGAGCGGGTGGGGCCGGTTCTTC. Supplemented by reference TRBV15 and TRBJ2-1, the full variable domain reads DAMVIQNPRYQVTQFGKPVTLSCSQTLNHNVMYWYQQKSSQAPKLLFHYYDKDFNNEADTPDNFQSRRPNTSFCFLDIRSPGLGDTAMYLCAASRKSGWGRFFGPGTRLTVL.

This clonotype was counted only a few times. The CDR3 bases are TGTGCCAGCTCACCAGAAGCGGGGGTCTACTACGAGCAGTACTTC. Translating gives CASSPEAGVYYEQYF. This chain uses TRBV25-1 with TRBJ2-7; 8 bases are a match to TRBD2. CDR1 and CDR2 (germline): MGHDK, SYGVNS. This CDR3 contains 15 residues. The ends lost 8 bases at V and 3 bases at J; junction bases unmatched: 12.

This sequence joins TRBV12-3 or TRBV12-4 and TRBJ2-3; D unresolved. The CDR3 runs to 14 residues. V shed 1 base and J shed 2 bases, with 7 bases lying between them. DNA of the CDR3: TGTGCCAGCAGTTTAGGGGGAATCACAGATACGCAGTATTTT. Translated: CASSLGGITDTQYF.

The chain links TRBV9 to TRBJ1-6; TRBD1 matches 7 bases. Trimming removed 1 base from V and 9 bases from J; junction bases left unmatched: 4. The CDR3 runs to 14 residues. CDR1 is SGDLS, CDR2 YYNGEE, per germline. The chain's CDR3 is CASSVSGGGSPLHF. The CDR3 DNA sequence: TGTGCCAGCAGCGTATCAGGGGGAGGTTCACCCCTCCACTTT. The entire variable domain, with the rest obtained from reference TRBV9 and TRBJ1-6, is as follows: DSGVTQTPKHLITATGQRVTLRCSPRSGDLSVYWYQQSLDQGLQFLIQYYNGEERAKGNILERFSAQQFPDLHSELNLSSLELGDSALYFCASSVSGGGSPLHFGNGTRLTVT.

The V and J genes are TRBV5-1 and TRBJ1-1; 7 bases agree with TRBD1. J was trimmed by 3 bases and V by 5 bases; bases with no gene match: 10. CDR1 SGHRS and CDR2 YFSETQ come from the germline V gene. This CDR3 has 15 residues. CDR3 sequence reads: CASRAEQGPDTEAFF. Here the CDR3 DNA reads TGCGCCAGCAGAGCGGAACAGGGGCCGGACACTGAAGCTTTCTTT.

This chain uses TRBV18 with TRBJ1-5; D is uncertain. Germline-derived CDR1 and CDR2 are KGHSH and LQKENI. The CDR3 runs 14 residues. V lost 2 bases to trimming and J lost 6 bases, with 11 bases between them. The CDR3 loop is CASSPMVEGQPQHF. The CDR3 nucleotides read TGTGCCAGCTCACCAATGGTCGAGGGTCAGCCCCAGCATTTT.